This TCR beta chain was retrieved from a study of T-cell memory formation after mild COVID-19 (dated by TCRdb to the early 2020s). As for the study more broadly: Most TCR sequence clusters were specific to one of the two donors. T-cell clones expanding and contracting after mild COVID-19 in two donors were tracked by longitudinal TCRalpha and TCRbeta repertoire sequencing. Two young, previously healthy adult volunteers made up the cohort, one male and one female. What the authors observed across the whole study: The second-wave clones that peaked on day 37 were not confirmed to be SARS-CoV-2 specific. Clones that contracted from day 15 to 85 showed balanced CD4/CD8 phenotypes, whereas a second wave of clones that expanded from day 15 to 37 leaned towards CD4+. Only a couple of mild cases were covered in the study, and larger cohorts including severe cases with pre-infection samples were considered necessary. Contracting CD4+ clones appeared mostly in the CM and EM memory subsets, whereas CD8+ clones were enriched in EMRA. Some responding clones were detected in pre-infection memory, which suggested that pre-existing cross-reactive memory T cells had joined the SARS-CoV-2 response.

The germline V end is reduced by 1 base and the J end by 7 bases; junction bases left unmatched: 8. The CDR3, cysteine through phenylalanine, is 16 amino acids long. CDR3 DNA is the only sequence kept; it has 48 bases, read in frame from the first base. CDR1 and CDR2, looked up from the germline V gene, are MNHEY and SVGAGI. Data came from an Illumina NovaSeq 6000. TCRalpha and TCRbeta cDNA libraries were built by 5'RACE with constant-segment primers, adding sample barcodes and unique molecular identifiers. RNA was extracted from every sample with Trizol reagent. Library amplification was performed in two PCR steps, and a second sample barcode and Illumina TruSeq adapters were introduced in the second step. Sequencing of the libraries was done on an Illumina NovaSeq, producing 2 x 150 bp paired-end reads. Under the source paper's analysis protocol: With migec v1.2.7, reads were demultiplexed and then collapsed into UMI-guided consensus sequences. Using mixcr v2.1.11, the UMI consensuses were aligned to TRA and TRB V and J templates and assembled into clonotypes. Expanded or contracted clonotypes were those called significant by both edgeR and NoisET, with noise models trained on biological replicates. edgeR calls used a false discovery rate-adjusted p below 0.01 and a log2 fold-change threshold of 1. PCA with hierarchical clustering of max-normalized trajectories of the 1000 most abundant clonotypes was used as exploratory dynamics analysis. Separately sequenced CD4+ and CD8+ repertoires were used to assign a CD4 or CD8 phenotype to each responding clone. In-frame beta chains were kept once TCRdb had trimmed the public reads at Q25 with fastp and called clones with MiXCR. One record per CDR3 amino acid sequence lists the most common genes and DNA. None of the V and J calls come from the authors' own analysis; TCRdb made them. The sample data list roughly 410,000 distinct CDR3 sequences, and approximately 25% of these were observed just once. Around 8.1% of the sample goes to the ten largest clones.

A word on this clonotype: No antigen is known for it. No base quality information exists; no much larger clone differs at one position.

Ficoll-Paque density gradient centrifugation was used to isolate PBMCs. The sample comprised PBMCs or a T cell subset sorted from them (not recorded which). The receptor was derived from an adult woman who had mild COVID-19 (a few samples of this study predate the infection). The sample titles of this study are shuffled in the database, so cell type and time point are left out; the donor was told from shared clones. This chain joins TRBV6-5 to TRBJ2-5; 11 middle bases align to TRBD2. The nucleotides are TGTGCCAGCAGTTACTTGACTAGCGGGGCAGCAGGGACCCAGTACTTC. This yields the protein CASSYLTSGAAGTQYF.